These 6 T cell receptor beta chains were sequenced from one sample in a study of T-cell reconstitution after alpha-beta-depleted transplantation in children. Unique molecular identifiers were used to barcode this TCRbeta library. TCRdb analysed the PCR reads with MiXCR anew, one entry per CDR3 protein. The sample yields 600,000 to 700,000 distinct CDR3 sequences, around 17% seen once. Sequencing was performed on PBMCs from the stem cell graft donor, taken from the stem cell graft. The source of these receptors is a human donor who donated a stem cell graft to a child with acute myeloid leukemia.

This chain connects TRBV5-1 to TRBJ1-1, with a tentative D call TRBD1 (6 bases). V was pared by 1 base and J by 1 base, with 11 bases between. The CDR3 sequence is 15 residues long. Germline V gives CDR1 SGHRS, CDR2 YFSETQ. CDR3 residues: CASSLWDIKNTEAFF. Written as DNA, the CDR3 is TGCGCCAGCAGCTTGTGGGACATTAAGAACACTGAAGCTTTCTTT.

This clonotype was found a few times. The chain couples TRBV5-1 to TRBJ1-2, with D hard to call. Germline V gene lookup returns CDR1 SGHRS and CDR2 YFSETQ. Trimming left V 0 bases short and J 6 bases short, with 9 bases between. This CDR3 contains 13 residues. For the CDR3, the DNA is TGCGCCAGCAGCTTGGGGCCCCAGGATGGCTACACCTTC. Amino acid sequence: CASSLGPQDGYTF.

The rearrangement links TRBV5-1 to TRBJ1-1, with a tentative D call TRBD1 (5 bases). This CDR3 has 14 amino acids. V was trimmed by 1 base and J by 4 bases, leaving 11 bases between them. Germline CDR1 SGHRS, CDR2 YFSETQ. The CDR3 coding sequence is TGCGCCAGCAGCTTGCAGGGAGGGAGCACTGAAGCTTTCTTT. Residues: CASSLQGGSTEAFF.

The chain links TRBV20-1 to TRBJ2-5; a possible D gene is TRBD2 (5 bases). Germline CDR1 DFQATT, CDR2 SNEGSKA (reference sequence). Between the trimmed V and J ends, which lost 0 bases and 3 bases, there was a span of 20 bases. The CDR3 has 17 residues. The CDR3 region has the DNA TGCAGTGCTAGAGATAATATTGGAGCGGTGAGGGAAGAGACCCAGTACTTC. Protein: CSARDNIGAVREETQYF.

This clonotype was seen many times. This chain's CDR3 is CASKGPSNQPQHF. The CDR3 bases are TGTGCCAGCAAGGGGCCTAGCAATCAGCCCCAGCATTTT. V usage is TRBV7-2 and J usage is TRBJ1-5, with D possibly being TRBD1 (5 bases). The CDR3 totals 13 residues. The V and J ends lost 7 bases and 0 bases respectively, with 7 bases between them. Germline-derived CDR1 and CDR2 are SGHTA and FQGNSA. The complete variable domain, with remaining parts taken from reference TRBV7-2 and TRBJ1-5, reads GAGVSQSPSNKVTEKGKDVELRCDPISGHTALYWYRQSLGQGLEFLIYFQGNSAPDKSGLPSDRFSAERTGGSVSTLTIQRTQQEDSAVYLCASKGPSNQPQHFGDGTRLSIL.

The chain links TRBV5-1 to TRBJ1-1; 7 nucleotides align to TRBD1. V lost 4 bases to trimming and J lost 8 bases; unmatched junction nucleotides: 11. The CDR3 covers 14 residues. Germline-derived CDR1 and CDR2 are SGHRS and YFSETQ. The CDR3 region has the DNA TGCGCCAGCAGCGCGGGGACAGTGGAACCCGAAGCTTTCTTT. Translation: CASSAGTVEPEAFF.